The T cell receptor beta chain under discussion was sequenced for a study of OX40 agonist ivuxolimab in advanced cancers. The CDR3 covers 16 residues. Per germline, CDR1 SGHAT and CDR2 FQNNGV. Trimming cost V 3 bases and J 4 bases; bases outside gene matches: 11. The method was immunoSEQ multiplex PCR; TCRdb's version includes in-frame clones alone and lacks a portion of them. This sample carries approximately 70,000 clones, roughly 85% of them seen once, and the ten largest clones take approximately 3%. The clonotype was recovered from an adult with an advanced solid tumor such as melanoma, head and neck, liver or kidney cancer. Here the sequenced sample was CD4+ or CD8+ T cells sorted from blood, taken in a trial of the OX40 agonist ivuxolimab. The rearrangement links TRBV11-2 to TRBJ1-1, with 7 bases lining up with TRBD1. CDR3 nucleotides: TGTGCCAGCAGCTTCCACAGGGGTAGAGGTAGCACTGAAGCTTTCTTT. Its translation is CASSFHRGRGSTEAFF.